Presented here are 16 T cell receptor beta chains from one specimen sequenced in a study of CXCR3-negative and CXCR3-positive naive CD8 T cells. With UMI labels, 5' RACE was used to prepare the TRB cDNA libraries. One entry per CDR3 protein, without DNA, is what TCRdb gives after re-calling the 5' RACE reads. The data show about 56,000 distinct CDR3 sequences, and the top ten clones hold 20% to 25%. Input material: memory CD8+ T cells from blood. These receptors all come from a human donor in good health. Some clones in this sample may be carry-over from other donors' samples.

This sequence joins TRBV5-1 and TRBJ2-5; the TRBD1 assignment by TCRdb is unverifiable without DNA. Germline CDR1 and CDR2: SGHRS and YFSETQ. The CDR3 has 14 amino acids. CDR3 amino acids: CASSPDGEQGTQYF. The entire variable domain, with the rest obtained from reference TRBV5-1 and TRBJ2-5, is as follows: KAGVTQTPRYLIKTRGQQVTLSCSPISGHRSVSWYQQTPGQGLQFLFEYFSETQRNKGNFPGRFSGRQFSNSRSEMNVSTLELGDSALYLCASSPDGEQGTQYFGPGTRLLVL.

The gene calls are TRBV6-5 and TRBJ2-3. There are 14 residues in the CDR3. Germline CDR1 and CDR2: MNHEY and SVGAGI. The CDR3 here is CASSYASNADTQYF.

The V gene is TRBV14, the J gene TRBJ1-6; as DNA is missing, the TRBD1 call by TCRdb cannot be tested. This CDR3 is 18 amino acids long. Germline CDR1 SGHDN, CDR2 FVKESK. The CDR3 here is CASSRPNLAPFYNSPLHF.

CDR3: CASSLWGQGFFGEQYF. V usage is TRBV28 and J usage is TRBJ2-7; there is no DNA to check the TCRdb D call of TRBD1. This CDR3 comprises 16 residues. Looked up from germline, CDR1 is MDHEN and CDR2 is SYDVKM.

The chain employs TRBV28 and TRBJ2-3; TCRdb's D call of TRBD1 is untestable without DNA. This CDR3 has 14 residues. Germline CDR1 MDHEN, CDR2 SYDVKM. CDR3 region: CATLTGQSTDTQYF.

The chain uses TRBV28 and TRBJ2-2. CDR1 is MDHEN and CDR2 is SYDVKM in the germline V gene. The CDR3 runs to 14 residues. The CDR3 here is CASAVGANTGELFF.

The chain uses TRBV15 and TRBJ2-1; TCRdb's D call of TRBD1 is untestable without DNA. CDR3 length: 13 residues. In germline, CDR1 is LNHNV, CDR2 YYDKDF (reference sequence). This chain's CDR3 is CATNLGPYNEQFF.

The chain joins TRBV6-6 to TRBJ2-2; without DNA, the TCRdb call of TRBD2 cannot be checked. Germline V gives CDR1 MNHNY, CDR2 SVGAGI (reference sequence). The CDR3 extends over 21 amino acids. The CDR3 sequence is CASRLGLAGGRQTSNTGELFF.

The chain recombines TRBV29-1 with TRBJ2-2; with no DNA, the TCRdb D assignment of TRBD1 cannot be verified. Germline V gives CDR1 SQVTM, CDR2 ANQGSEA. The CDR3 consists of 15 residues. The CDR3: CSVEDPGGDTGELFF.

The rearrangement links TRBV20-1 to TRBJ2-1; TCRdb picks TRBD2, but there is no DNA to check that call. The CDR3 is 15 residues long. The germline V gene has CDR1 DFQATT and CDR2 SNEGSKA (reference sequence). The CDR3 loop reads CSARSAERENNEQLF.

This rearrangement joins TRBV3-1 to TRBJ2-7; TCRdb calls TRBD2, which cannot be checked without DNA. The germline V gene encodes CDR1 LGHDT and CDR2 YNNKEL (reference sequence). This CDR3 spans 18 amino acids. Here the CDR3 reads CASSQRFAVTLIGDEQYF.

The CDR3 loop is CASSYSSGHSTF. This chain links TRBV6-2 or TRBV6-3 with TRBJ2-7; TCRdb lists TRBD2, though no DNA is available to test this call. Germline lookup yields CDR1 MNHEY and CDR2 SVGEGT. The CDR3 is made up of 12 amino acids.

The chain employs TRBV29-1 and TRBJ2-3; TCRdb's assignment of TRBD1 cannot be checked, as there is no DNA. This CDR3 is 17 amino acids long. Germline CDR1 SQVTM, CDR2 ANQGSEA. CDR3 region: CSVEDLWPGGVTDTQYF.

The genes are TRBV20-1 and TRBJ1-1; with no DNA, the TCRdb D assignment of TRBD1 cannot be verified. The CDR3 contains 15 residues. CDR1 is DFQATT, CDR2 SNEGSKA, per germline (reference sequence). CDR3 amino acids: CSARVIGGGETEAFF.

The chain couples TRBV28 to TRBJ2-7; TCRdb proposes TRBD1, but this gene call is untestable without DNA. Germline-derived CDR1 and CDR2 are MDHEN and SYDVKM. This CDR3 has 15 amino acids. The chain's CDR3 is CASSLLGTGVYEQYF. The whole variable domain, filled in from reference TRBV28 and TRBJ2-7, reads DVKVTQSSRYLVKRTGEKVFLECVQDMDHENMFWYRQDPGLGLRLIYFSYDVKMKEKGDIPEGYSVSREKKERFSLILESASTNQTSMYLCASSLLGTGVYEQYFGPGTRLTVT.

The chain has TRBV7-2 and TRBJ2-3. This CDR3 region has 14 residues. CDR1 is SGHTA, CDR2 FQGNSA, per germline. CDR3 protein: CASSLLVGTDTQYF.